Each of the 27 T cell receptor beta chains below was sequenced from the same sample in a study of shared clonotypes between healthy human individuals. TCRdb's copy holds only in-frame clones and misses some; the assay was immunoSEQ multiplex PCR. The table shows under 2,500,000 clones, with more than 90% occurring only once. The sample consisted of naive CD4+ T cells sorted from blood. Noted subset: CD45RA+ positively selected. All receptors derive from a man younger than 30 in good health.

This clone showed up just a few times. The chain uses TRBV11-1 and TRBJ2-5; D possibly matches TRBD1 or TRBD2 (6 bases each). V was clipped by 0 bases and J by 5 bases, with 13 bases between them. CDR3 size: 15 residues. CDR1 and CDR2 from the germline V gene are SGHAT and FQDESV (reference sequence). The CDR3: CASSLAAGAGETQYF. The DNA for the CDR3 is TGTGCCAGCAGCTTAGCGGCAGGGGCGGGGGAGACCCAGTACTTC.

As to this clone: The same CDR3 also results from other DNA sequences found in this sample. The rearrangement uses TRBV5-1 and TRBJ1-4; 9 bases are a match to TRBD1. This CDR3 region has 15 residues. Trimming took 2 bases from V and 2 from J; bases not matched to a gene: 1. Germline CDR1 and CDR2: SGHRS and YFSETQ. The CDR3 loop reads CASSLTGGTNEKLFF. CDR3 nucleotides: TGCGCCAGCAGCTTAACAGGGGGCACTAATGAAAAACTGTTTTTT.

The gene calls are TRBV7-6 and TRBJ2-1; D remains ambiguous. The CDR3 has 16 residues. Germline CDR1 is SGHVS and CDR2 is FNYEAQ. The V end was cut by 4 bases, the J end by 3 bases, with 16 bases between. CDR3 sequence: CASSSFRLRNYNEQFF. In DNA, the CDR3 is TGTGCCAGCAGCTCCTTCAGGCTTAGAAACTACAATGAGCAGTTCTTC.

The CDR3 here is CASTQGQMSSGNTIYF. CDR3 bases: TGCGCCAGCACCCAAGGACAGATGAGCTCTGGAAACACCATATATTTT. V and J are TRBV5-1 and TRBJ1-3; tentatively, D is TRBD1 (6 bases). V was pared by 6 bases and J by 0 bases, with 16 bases between. The CDR3 runs 16 residues. Germline V gene sequence: CDR1 SGHRS, CDR2 YFSETQ.

The chain recombines TRBV6-1 with TRBJ1-6, with D unclear. Trimming pared 2 bases from V and 1 base from J, leaving 12 bases between. CDR3 size: 17 residues. Germline values: CDR1 MNHNS, CDR2 SASEGT. CDR3 in amino acids: CASSESVRVSYNSPLHF. The CDR3 bases are TGTGCCAGCAGTGAATCAGTTAGGGTTTCCTATAATTCACCCCTCCACTTT.

V gene TRBV6-5 combines with J gene TRBJ1-2, with D possibly TRBD1 on 6 matching bases. The CDR3 length is 13 residues. V lost 5 bases to trimming and J lost 1 base, with 8 bases between them. Germline V gene lookup returns CDR1 MNHEY and CDR2 SVGAGI. CDR3 region: CASSDRINYGYTF. CDR3 sequence (DNA): TGTGCCAGCAGTGACAGGATTAACTATGGCTACACCTTC.

Comments on this clone: This sample also contains other DNA sequences that code for the same CDR3. The chain joins TRBV4-1 to TRBJ1-2, with D maybe TRBD1 (5 bases). The V end was cut by 4 bases, the J end by 2 bases, with 8 bases between. The CDR3 has 13 residues. CDR1 is MGHRA and CDR2 is YSYEKL in the germline V gene. As DNA, the CDR3 is TGCGCCAGCAGCCGAGACAGAAACTATGGCTACACCTTC. Residues: CASSRDRNYGYTF.

This clone appeared a single time. This rearrangement joins TRBV9 to TRBJ2-1; 8 nucleotides line up with TRBD2. The CDR3 is 14 amino acids. V was pared by 0 bases and J by 9 bases, with 5 bases of the junction left unmatched. Germline lookup yields CDR1 SGDLS and CDR2 YYNGEE. The chain's CDR3 is CASSVASSGLEQFF. The DNA for the CDR3 is TGTGCCAGCAGCGTAGCTTCTAGCGGGCTTGAGCAGTTCTTC.

The genes are TRBV18 and TRBJ1-3; a possible D gene is TRBD1 (6 bases). Per the germline V gene, CDR1 is KGHSH and CDR2 is LQKENI. The ends were cut back, 2 bases at V and 0 bases at J, with 20 bases in the middle. This CDR3 has 19 amino acids. In DNA, the CDR3 is TGTGCCAGCTCACCAAACCCCCAGGACAGCTTTTCCTCTGGAAACACCATATATTTT. Protein product: CASSPNPQDSFSSGNTIYF.

The rearrangement joins TRBV19 to TRBJ1-4, with D possibly TRBD1 on 5 matching bases. V dropped 3 bases and J dropped 7 bases, with 18 bases sitting between them. From germline, CDR1 is LNHDA and CDR2 SQIVND (reference sequence). The CDR3 loop spans 16 amino acids. The CDR3 bases are TGTGCCAGTAGTATGAGTCAGGGAATGTTCAGTGAAAAACTGTTTTTT. Its translation is CASSMSQGMFSEKLFF.

The chain employs TRBV5-1 and TRBJ2-1; 13 bases fit TRBD2. The length of the CDR3 is 14 residues. V lost 5 bases to trimming and J lost 8 bases; unmatched junction nucleotides: 4. Germline CDR1 is SGHRS and CDR2 is YFSETQ. CDR3 sequence (DNA): TGCGCCAGCAGTAGGACTAGCGGGAGCGATGAGCAGTTCTTC. It encodes CASSRTSGSDEQFF.

The chain uses TRBV5-1 and TRBJ2-7; D remains ambiguous. From germline, CDR1 is SGHRS and CDR2 YFSETQ. This CDR3 has 14 residues. V dropped 0 bases and J dropped 3 bases, with 10 bases sitting between them. Here the CDR3 reads CASSLDRDFYEQYF. CDR3 sequence (DNA): TGCGCCAGCAGCTTGGACAGAGATTTCTACGAGCAGTACTTC.

The chain combines TRBV28 with TRBJ2-7; D call uncertain. Germline assignment: CDR1 MDHEN and CDR2 SYDVKM. This CDR3 region has 15 residues. Trimming cost V 7 bases and J 2 bases, with 18 bases left between them. This CDR3 is CASTTRWQATYEQYF. The CDR3 DNA reads as TGTGCCAGCACCACGAGGTGGCAGGCCACCTACGAGCAGTACTTC.

The chain uses TRBV6-1 and TRBJ2-5; D unresolved. Trimming removed 4 bases at V and 4 bases at J, with 13 bases between. CDR1 and CDR2 (germline): MNHNS, SASEGT. The CDR3 is 14 residues long. CDR3 DNA sequence: TGTGCCAGCAGTGCAGGAAGCCTTTCAGAGACCCAGTACTTC. This sequence encodes CASSAGSLSETQYF.

J is TRBJ2-2 and V is TRBV25-1; perhaps TRBD1 as D (5 bases). This CDR3 contains 17 residues. Germline V gene data show CDR1 as MGHDK and CDR2 as SYGVNS. Trimming took 4 bases from V and 0 from J, leaving 15 bases between them. CDR3 in amino acids: CASSAYQGASNTGELFF. Written as DNA, the CDR3 is TGTGCCAGCAGTGCCTACCAGGGTGCCTCGAACACCGGGGAGCTGTTTTTT.

The V gene is TRBV30, the J gene TRBJ1-2, with unresolved D. CDR1 and CDR2 from the germline V gene are GTSNPN and SVGIG (reference sequence). The CDR3 runs 13 residues. V lost 2 bases and J 5 bases, leaving 12 bases between the germline ends. CDR3 amino acids: CAWSSNGLYGYTF. CDR3 in DNA: TGTGCCTGGAGTTCAAACGGGCTTTATGGCTACACCTTC.

The chain recombines TRBV6-1 with TRBJ1-5, with D maybe TRBD1 (6 bases). The length of the CDR3 is 15 residues. Trimming shortened V by 6 bases and J by 3 bases, and 15 bases separated the two germline ends. Per germline, CDR1 MNHNS and CDR2 SASEGT. The CDR3 is CASSPWGGPNQPQHF. The CDR3 bases are TGTGCCAGCAGCCCATGGGGGGGGCCCAATCAGCCCCAGCATTTT.

As for this clone: Other DNA sequences within the sample encode an identical CDR3. The chain recombines TRBV10-3 with TRBJ2-3, with 8 positions matching TRBD2. The CDR3 contains 14 residues. V lost 5 bases, J lost 3 bases, and 4 bases stayed unmatched. Per germline, CDR1 ENHRY and CDR2 SYGVKD. CDR3: CAISPGGRTDTQYF. The CDR3 DNA reads TGTGCCATCAGTCCGGGAGGGCGGACAGATACGCAGTATTTT.

This chain links TRBV5-6 with TRBJ2-3; D might be TRBD2 (5 bases). The germline V gene encodes CDR1 SGHDT and CDR2 YYEEEE. This CDR3 comprises 15 residues. V lost 0 bases and J 2 bases, leaving 10 bases between the germline ends. This chain's CDR3 is CASSLGERDTDTQYF. The CDR3 region has the DNA TGTGCCAGCAGCTTGGGTGAGAGGGACACAGATACGCAGTATTTT.

The chain links TRBV25-1 to TRBJ1-5, with D possibly matching TRBD1 (6 bases). V was trimmed by 3 bases and J by 6 bases, leaving 15 bases between them. In germline, CDR1 is MGHDK, CDR2 SYGVNS. The CDR3 has 15 residues. CDR3 region: CASSEAGQGSQPQHF. CDR3 nucleotides: TGTGCCAGCAGTGAGGCGGGGCAGGGGAGTCAGCCCCAGCATTTT.

The gene calls are TRBV10-3 and TRBJ2-3; D unresolved. V lost 3 bases and J lost 5, with 15 bases in between. Germline CDR1 and CDR2: ENHRY and SYGVKD. CDR3 length: 15 residues. The CDR3 spells CAISDLSQSEDTQYF. As DNA, the CDR3 is TGTGCCATCAGTGACCTTTCGCAGTCAGAAGATACGCAGTATTTT.

The rearrangement uses TRBV5-5 and TRBJ2-3; D is ambiguous. Germline CDR1 reads SGHKS; CDR2 reads YYEKEE (reference sequence). The CDR3 has 15 amino acids. Trimming stripped 1 base from V and 4 bases from J, with 13 bases between. The DNA of the CDR3 is TGTGCCAGCAGCTTGCTCGGTCACACGGCAGATACGCAGTATTTT. Translated: CASSLLGHTADTQYF. The whole variable domain, filled in from reference TRBV5-5 and TRBJ2-3, reads DAGVTQSPTHLIKTRGQQVTLRCSPISGHKSVSWYQQVLGQGPQFIFQYYEKEERGRGNFPDRFSARQFPNYSSELNVNALLLGDSALYLCASSLLGHTADTQYFGPGTRLTVL.

The V and J genes are TRBV5-6 and TRBJ1-4; 9 bases match TRBD1. V dropped 1 base and J dropped 3; count of bases not matched to a gene: 4. Germline loops: CDR1 SGHDT, CDR2 YYEEEE. This CDR3 contains 16 residues. This chain's CDR3 is CASSLWDRDSNEKLFF. As DNA, the CDR3 is TGTGCCAGCAGCTTGTGGGACAGGGATTCTAATGAAAAACTGTTTTTT.

A note on this clone: This CDR3 is also generated by other DNA sequences in the sample. Written as DNA, the CDR3 is TGTGCCAGCAGACCTCTAGCGGGGGGCCCCTACGAGCAGTACTTC. Translation: CASRPLAGGPYEQYF. This sequence joins TRBV6-5 and TRBJ2-7, with TRBD2 matching 11 bases. V lost 6 bases, J lost 2 bases, and 6 bases stayed unmatched. The germline V gene encodes CDR1 MNHEY and CDR2 SVGAGI. The CDR3 totals 15 residues.

The chain combines TRBV7-2 with TRBJ2-7; 10 nucleotides match TRBD2. Germline V gene data show CDR1 as SGHTA and CDR2 as FQGNSA. The CDR3 runs 16 residues. V lost 5 bases and J lost 4; bases outside the gene matches: 11. CDR3 residues: CASSLTSGIAVYEQYF. The DNA of the CDR3 is TGTGCCAGCAGCCTTACTAGCGGGATAGCGGTGTACGAGCAGTACTTC.

This clone was detected only once. This chain uses TRBV18 with TRBJ2-2; D is ambiguous. The germline gives CDR1 KGHSH, CDR2 LQKENI. Trimming took off 1 base at V and 6 bases at J, with 9 bases between the two ends. This CDR3 has 14 residues. This CDR3 reads CASSPQDRAGELFF. The CDR3 nucleotides read TGTGCCAGCTCACCACAAGATAGGGCCGGGGAGCTGTTTTTT.

This clone has only one observation. This same CDR3 is encoded by further DNA sequences in the sample. The V and J genes are TRBV6-1 and TRBJ2-5; tentatively, D is TRBD1 or TRBD2 (6 bases each). Between the trimmed V and J ends, which lost 4 bases and 5 bases, there was a span of 14 bases. Germline V gives CDR1 MNHNS, CDR2 SASEGT. This CDR3 spans 14 amino acids. CDR3 protein: CASSVTGGRETQYF. The CDR3 DNA sequence: TGTGCCAGCAGTGTCACCGGGGGCCGGGAGACCCAGTACTTC.